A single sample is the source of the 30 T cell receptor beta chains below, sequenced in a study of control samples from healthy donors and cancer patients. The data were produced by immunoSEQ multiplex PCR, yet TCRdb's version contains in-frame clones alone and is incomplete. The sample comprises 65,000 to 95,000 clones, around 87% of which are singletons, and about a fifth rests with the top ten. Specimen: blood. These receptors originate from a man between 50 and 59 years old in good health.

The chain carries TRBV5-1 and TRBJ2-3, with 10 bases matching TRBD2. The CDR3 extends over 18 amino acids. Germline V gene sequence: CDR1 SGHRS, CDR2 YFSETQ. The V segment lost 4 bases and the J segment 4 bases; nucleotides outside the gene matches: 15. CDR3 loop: CASSLGAGTSVGADTQYF. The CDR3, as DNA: TGCGCCAGCAGCCTTGGAGCCGGGACTAGCGTTGGTGCAGATACGCAGTATTTT.

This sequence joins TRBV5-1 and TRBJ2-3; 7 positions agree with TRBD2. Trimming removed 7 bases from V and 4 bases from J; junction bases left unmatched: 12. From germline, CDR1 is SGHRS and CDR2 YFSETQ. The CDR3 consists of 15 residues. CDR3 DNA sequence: TGCGCCAGCTTAATGGGAGGGTCAACATCAGATACGCAGTATTTT. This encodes CASLMGGSTSDTQYF.

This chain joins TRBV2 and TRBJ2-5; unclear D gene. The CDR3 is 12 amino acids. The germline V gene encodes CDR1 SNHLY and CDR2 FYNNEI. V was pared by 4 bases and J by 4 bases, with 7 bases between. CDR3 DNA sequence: TGTGCCAGCAGTGCCGTTGGAGAGACCCAGTACTTC. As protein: CASSAVGETQYF.

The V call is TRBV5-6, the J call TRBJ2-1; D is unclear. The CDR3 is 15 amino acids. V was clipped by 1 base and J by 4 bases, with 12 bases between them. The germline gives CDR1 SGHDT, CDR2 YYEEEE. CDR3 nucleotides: TGTGCCAGCAGCTTGTCTAGGGTATTTTACAATGAGCAGTTCTTC. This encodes CASSLSRVFYNEQFF.

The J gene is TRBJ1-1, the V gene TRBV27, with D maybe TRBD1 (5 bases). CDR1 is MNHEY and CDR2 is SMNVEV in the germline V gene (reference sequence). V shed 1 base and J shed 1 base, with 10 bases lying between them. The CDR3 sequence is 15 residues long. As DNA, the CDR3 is TGTGCCAGCAGTTTATTACTGGGGACGAACACTGAAGCTTTCTTT. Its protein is CASSLLLGTNTEAFF.

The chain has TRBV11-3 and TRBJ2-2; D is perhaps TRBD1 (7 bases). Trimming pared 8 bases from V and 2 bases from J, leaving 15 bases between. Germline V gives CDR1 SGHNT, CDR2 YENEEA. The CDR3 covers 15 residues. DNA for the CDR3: TGTGCCAGCGGGGGGTACAGGGGAAACACCGGGGAGCTGTTTTTT. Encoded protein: CASGGYRGNTGELFF.

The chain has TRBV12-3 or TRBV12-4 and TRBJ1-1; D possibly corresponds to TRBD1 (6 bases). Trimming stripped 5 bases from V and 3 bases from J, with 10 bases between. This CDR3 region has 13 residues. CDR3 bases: TGTGCCAGCAGTAGGACAGTGGACACTGAAGCTTTCTTT. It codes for CASSRTVDTEAFF.

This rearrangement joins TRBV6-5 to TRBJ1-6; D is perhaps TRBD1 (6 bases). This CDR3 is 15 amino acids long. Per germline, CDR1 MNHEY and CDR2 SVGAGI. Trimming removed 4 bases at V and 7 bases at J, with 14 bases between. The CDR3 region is CASSFGTGRNSPLHF. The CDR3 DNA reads TGTGCCAGCAGTTTCGGAACAGGGAGGAATTCACCCCTCCACTTT.

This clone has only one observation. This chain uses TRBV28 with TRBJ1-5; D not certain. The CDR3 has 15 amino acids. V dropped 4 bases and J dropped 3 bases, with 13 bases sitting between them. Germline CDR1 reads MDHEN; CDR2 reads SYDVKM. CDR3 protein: CASSSLGPPNQPQHF. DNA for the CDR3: TGTGCCAGCAGTTCGCTCGGACCTCCCAATCAGCCCCAGCATTTT.

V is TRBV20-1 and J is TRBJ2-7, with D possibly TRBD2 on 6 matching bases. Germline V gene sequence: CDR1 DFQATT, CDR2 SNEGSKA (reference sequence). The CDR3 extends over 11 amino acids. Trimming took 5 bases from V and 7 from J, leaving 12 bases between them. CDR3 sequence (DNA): TGCAGTGCTCCCTGGGGGGTTGAGCAGTACTTC. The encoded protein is CSAPWGVEQYF.

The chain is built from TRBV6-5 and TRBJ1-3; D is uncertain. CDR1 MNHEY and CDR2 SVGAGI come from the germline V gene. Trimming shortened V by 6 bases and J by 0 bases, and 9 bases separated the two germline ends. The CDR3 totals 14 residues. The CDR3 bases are TGTGCCAGCAGGGCCCCGAGCTCTGGAAACACCATATATTTT. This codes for CASRAPSSGNTIYF.

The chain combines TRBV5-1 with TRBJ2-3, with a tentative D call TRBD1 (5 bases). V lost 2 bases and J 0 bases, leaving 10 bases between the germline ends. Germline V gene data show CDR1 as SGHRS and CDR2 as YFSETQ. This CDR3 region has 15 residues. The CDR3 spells CASSLQDTSTDTQYF. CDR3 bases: TGCGCCAGCAGCTTACAGGATACTAGCACAGATACGCAGTATTTT. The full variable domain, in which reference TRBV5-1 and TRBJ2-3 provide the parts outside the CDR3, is KAGVTQTPRYLIKTRGQQVTLSCSPISGHRSVSWYQQTPGQGLQFLFEYFSETQRNKGNFPGRFSGRQFSNSRSEMNVSTLELGDSALYLCASSLQDTSTDTQYFGPGTRLTVL.

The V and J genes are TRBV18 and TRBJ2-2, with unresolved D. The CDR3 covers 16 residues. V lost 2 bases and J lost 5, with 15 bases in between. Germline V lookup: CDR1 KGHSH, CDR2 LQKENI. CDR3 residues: CASSPGGDRSTGELFF. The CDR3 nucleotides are TGTGCCAGCTCACCAGGTGGTGATAGGTCTACCGGGGAGCTGTTTTTT.

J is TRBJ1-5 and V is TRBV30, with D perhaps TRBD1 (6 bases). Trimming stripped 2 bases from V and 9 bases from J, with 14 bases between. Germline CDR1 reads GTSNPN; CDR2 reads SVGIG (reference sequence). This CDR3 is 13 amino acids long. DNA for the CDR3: TGTGCCTGGAGTTTGGGGGGGCTTTCGCCCCAGCATTTT. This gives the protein CAWSLGGLSPQHF.

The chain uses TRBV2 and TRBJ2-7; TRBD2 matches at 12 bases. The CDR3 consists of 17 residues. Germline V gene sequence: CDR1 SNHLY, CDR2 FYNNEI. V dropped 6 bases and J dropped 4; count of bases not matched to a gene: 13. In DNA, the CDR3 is TGTGCCAGCAGGGGAACCGGACTAGCGGGGTATATATACGAGCAGTACGTC. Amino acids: CASRGTGLAGYIYEQYV.

The chain's CDR3 is CASSLGRGAGELFF. The CDR3, as DNA: TGTGCCAGCAGCTTAGGCAGGGGCGCCGGGGAGCTGTTTTTT. The rearrangement links TRBV7-3 to TRBJ2-2; TRBD1 might be the D (6 bases). Germline V gene sequence: CDR1 SGHTA, CDR2 FQGTGA. CDR3 length: 14 amino acids. The ends were cut back, 2 bases at V and 6 bases at J, with 10 bases in the middle.

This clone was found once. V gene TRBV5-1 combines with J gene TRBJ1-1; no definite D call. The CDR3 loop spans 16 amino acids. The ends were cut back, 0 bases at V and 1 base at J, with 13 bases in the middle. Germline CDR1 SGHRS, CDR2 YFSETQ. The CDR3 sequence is CASSLGVGLGNTEAFF. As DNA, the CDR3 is TGCGCCAGCAGCTTGGGGGTAGGGTTAGGGAACACTGAAGCTTTCTTT.

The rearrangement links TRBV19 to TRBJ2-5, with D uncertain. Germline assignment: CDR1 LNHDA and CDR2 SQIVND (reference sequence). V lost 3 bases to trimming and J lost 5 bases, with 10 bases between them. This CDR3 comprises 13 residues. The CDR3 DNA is TGTGCCAGTAGTATGGTAGGCGAGGAGACCCAGTACTTC. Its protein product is CASSMVGEETQYF.

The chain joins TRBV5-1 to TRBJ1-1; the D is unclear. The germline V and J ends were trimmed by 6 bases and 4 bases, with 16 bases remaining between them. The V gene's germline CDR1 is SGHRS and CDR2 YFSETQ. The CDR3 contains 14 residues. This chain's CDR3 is CASTQQEGGTEAFF. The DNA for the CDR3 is TGCGCCAGCACTCAGCAAGAGGGAGGCACTGAAGCTTTCTTT.

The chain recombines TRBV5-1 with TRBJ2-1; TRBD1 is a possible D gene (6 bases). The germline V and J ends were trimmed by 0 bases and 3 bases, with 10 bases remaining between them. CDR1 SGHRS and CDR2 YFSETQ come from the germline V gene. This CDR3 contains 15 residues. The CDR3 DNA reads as TGCGCCAGCAGCTTGGACAGGGCGGACTACAATGAGCAGTTCTTC. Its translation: CASSLDRADYNEQFF. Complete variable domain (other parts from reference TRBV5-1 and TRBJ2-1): KAGVTQTPRYLIKTRGQQVTLSCSPISGHRSVSWYQQTPGQGLQFLFEYFSETQRNKGNFPGRFSGRQFSNSRSEMNVSTLELGDSALYLCASSLDRADYNEQFFGPGTRLTVL.

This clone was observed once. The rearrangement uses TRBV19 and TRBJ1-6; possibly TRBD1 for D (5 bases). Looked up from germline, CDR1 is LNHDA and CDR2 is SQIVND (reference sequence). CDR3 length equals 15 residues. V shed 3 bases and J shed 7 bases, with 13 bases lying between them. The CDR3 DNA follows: TGTGCCAGTAGTATCTACGGGACCAAAAATTCACCCCTCCACTTT. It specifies CASSIYGTKNSPLHF. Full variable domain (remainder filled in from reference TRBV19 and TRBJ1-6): DGGITQSPKYLFRKEGQNVTLSCEQNLNHDAMYWYRQDPGQGLRLIYYSQIVNDFQKGDIAEGYSVSREKKESFPLTVTSAQKNPTAFYLCASSIYGTKNSPLHFGNGTRLTVT.

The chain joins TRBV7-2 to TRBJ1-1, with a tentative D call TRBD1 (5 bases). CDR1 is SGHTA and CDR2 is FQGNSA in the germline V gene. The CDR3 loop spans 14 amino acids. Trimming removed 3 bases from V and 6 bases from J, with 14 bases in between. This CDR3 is CASSFTGTTPEAFF. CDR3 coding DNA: TGTGCCAGCAGCTTTACCGGGACTACTCCTGAAGCTTTCTTT. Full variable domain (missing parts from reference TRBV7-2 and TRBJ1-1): GAGVSQSPSNKVTEKGKDVELRCDPISGHTALYWYRQSLGQGLEFLIYFQGNSAPDKSGLPSDRFSAERTGGSVSTLTIQRTQQEDSAVYLCASSFTGTTPEAFFGQGTRLTVV.

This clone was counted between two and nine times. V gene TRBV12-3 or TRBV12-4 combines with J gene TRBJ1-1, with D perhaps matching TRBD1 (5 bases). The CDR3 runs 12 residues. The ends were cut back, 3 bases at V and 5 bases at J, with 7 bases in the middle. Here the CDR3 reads CASSFAGTEAFF. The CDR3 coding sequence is TGTGCCAGCAGTTTTGCAGGGACTGAAGCTTTCTTT.

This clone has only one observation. In DNA, the CDR3 is TGCGCCAGTTGTCGACAGGGGGCATGCAATCAGCCCCAGCATTTT. As protein: CASCRQGACNQPQHF. This chain links TRBV23-1 with TRBJ1-5; 10 bases agree with TRBD1. TRBV23-1 is identified as an open reading frame with a role that is uncertain. The CDR3 loop spans 15 amino acids. J gave up 2 bases and V 9 bases, and 7 bases lay outside the gene matches.

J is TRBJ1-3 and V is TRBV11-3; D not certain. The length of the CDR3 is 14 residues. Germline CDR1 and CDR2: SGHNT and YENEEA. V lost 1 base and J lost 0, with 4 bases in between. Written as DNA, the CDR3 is TGTGCCAGCAGCTTAGCCAGCTCTGGAAACACCATATATTTT. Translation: CASSLASSGNTIYF.

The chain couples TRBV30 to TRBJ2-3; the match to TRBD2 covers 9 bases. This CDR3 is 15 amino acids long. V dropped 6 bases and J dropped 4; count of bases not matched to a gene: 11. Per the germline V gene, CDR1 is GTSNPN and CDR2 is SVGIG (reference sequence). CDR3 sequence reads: CACSSGTSRPDTQYF. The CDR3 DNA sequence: TGTGCCTGTTCATCCGGGACTAGCCGACCAGATACGCAGTATTTT.

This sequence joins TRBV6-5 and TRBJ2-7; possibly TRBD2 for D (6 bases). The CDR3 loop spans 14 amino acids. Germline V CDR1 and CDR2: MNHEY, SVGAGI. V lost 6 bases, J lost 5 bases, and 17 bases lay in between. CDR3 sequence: CASSGGAGWDEQYF. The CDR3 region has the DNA TGTGCCAGCAGCGGCGGGGCGGGCTGGGACGAGCAGTACTTC.

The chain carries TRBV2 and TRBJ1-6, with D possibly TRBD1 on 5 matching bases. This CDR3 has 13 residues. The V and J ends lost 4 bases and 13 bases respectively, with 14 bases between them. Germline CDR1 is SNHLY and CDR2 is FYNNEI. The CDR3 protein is CASSADTAGPLHF. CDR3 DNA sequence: TGTGCCAGCAGTGCGGACACCGCAGGGCCCCTCCACTTT. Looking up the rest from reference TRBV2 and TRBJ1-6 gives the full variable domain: EPEVTQTPSHQVTQMGQEVILRCVPISNHLYFYWYRQILGQKVEFLVSFYNNEISEKSEIFDDQFSVERPDGSNFTLKIRSTKLEDSAMYFCASSADTAGPLHFGNGTRLTVT.

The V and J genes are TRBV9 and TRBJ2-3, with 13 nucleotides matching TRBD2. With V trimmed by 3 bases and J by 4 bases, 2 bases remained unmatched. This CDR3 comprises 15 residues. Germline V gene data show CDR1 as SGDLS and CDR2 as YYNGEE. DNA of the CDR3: TGTGCCAGCAGCGGAACTAGCGGGAGGGCAGATACGCAGTATTTT. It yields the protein CASSGTSGRADTQYF.

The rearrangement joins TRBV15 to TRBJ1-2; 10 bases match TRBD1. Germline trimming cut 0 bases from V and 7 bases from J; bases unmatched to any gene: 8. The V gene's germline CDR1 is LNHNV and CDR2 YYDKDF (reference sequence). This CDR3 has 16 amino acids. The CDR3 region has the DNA TGTGCCACCAGCAGAGATTTGGCTGGGACAGGGGTTGGCTACACCTTC. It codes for CATSRDLAGTGVGYTF.